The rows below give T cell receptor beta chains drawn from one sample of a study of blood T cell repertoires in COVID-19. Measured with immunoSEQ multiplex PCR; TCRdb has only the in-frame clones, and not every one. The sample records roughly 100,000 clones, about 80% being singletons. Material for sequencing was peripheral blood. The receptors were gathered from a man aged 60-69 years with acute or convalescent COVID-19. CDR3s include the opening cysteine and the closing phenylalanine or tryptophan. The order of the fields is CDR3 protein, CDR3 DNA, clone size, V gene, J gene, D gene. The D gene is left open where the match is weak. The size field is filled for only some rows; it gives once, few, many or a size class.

CDR3: CASSEKLAGPSDTQYF
DNA: TGTGCCAGCAGTGAAAAACTAGCGGGGCCCTCAGATACGCAGTATTTT
size: NA
V: TRBV2
J: TRBJ2-3
D: TRBD2

CDR3: CASSEKVAGYNEQFF
DNA: TGTGCCAGCAGTGAAAAGGTAGCGGGTTACAATGAGCAGTTCTTC
size: NA
V: TRBV2
J: TRBJ2-1
D: TRBD2

CDR3: CATSEGTGGANYGYTF
DNA: TGTGCCACCAGTGAAGGGACAGGGGGCGCTAACTATGGCTACACCTTC
size: NA
V: TRBV24-1
J: TRBJ1-2
D: TRBD1

CDR3: CASSQQWDYGYTF
DNA: TGTGCCAGCAGCCAACAGTGGGACTATGGCTACACCTTC
size: few
V: TRBV7-2
J: TRBJ1-2
D: NA

CDR3: CASSKTGLDGGNQPQHF
DNA: TGTGCCAGTAGCAAGACAGGGCTGGACGGGGGCAATCAGCCCCAGCATTTT
size: NA
V: TRBV19
J: TRBJ1-5
D: TRBD1

CDR3: CASSSAGEQPQHF
DNA: TGTGCCAGCAGCTCTGCAGGGGAGCAGCCCCAGCATTTT
size: once
V: TRBV7-2
J: TRBJ1-5
D: NA

CDR3: CASGKGQQSATNEKLFF
DNA: TGCGCCAGCGGAAAGGGACAGCAATCCGCAACTAATGAAAAACTGTTTTTT
size: NA
V: TRBV5-1
J: TRBJ1-4
D: TRBD1

CDR3: CATSDFGGREGTDTQYF
DNA: TGTGCCACCAGTGATTTTGGAGGGAGGGAAGGCACAGATACGCAGTATTTT
size: NA
V: TRBV24-1
J: TRBJ2-3
D: TRBD2

CDR3: CASSQVRNEQFF
DNA: TGCGCCAGCAGCCAAGTTAGAAATGAGCAGTTCTTC
size: NA
V: TRBV4-1
J: TRBJ2-1
D: NA

CDR3: CASSYSPGSSGNTIYF
DNA: TGCGCCAGCAGTTATAGCCCGGGGAGCTCTGGAAACACCATATATTTT
size: NA
V: TRBV5-1
J: TRBJ1-3
D: NA

CDR3: CASSRATSMGTDTQYF
DNA: TGCGCCAGCAGCCGGGCGACTAGTATGGGCACAGATACGCAGTATTTT
size: NA
V: TRBV4-1
J: TRBJ2-3
D: NA

CDR3: CASSQDIGGVGEKLFF
DNA: TGCGCCAGCAGCCAAGATATTGGGGGGGTAGGTGAAAAACTGTTTTTT
size: NA
V: TRBV4-1
J: TRBJ1-4
D: NA

CDR3: CASRPMQGNTEAFF
DNA: TGTGCCAGCAGACCCATGCAGGGGAACACTGAAGCTTTCTTT
size: few
V: TRBV2
J: TRBJ1-1
D: NA

CDR3: CASSFGQGQPQHF
DNA: TGCGCCAGCAGCTTCGGACAGGGTCAGCCCCAGCATTTT
size: NA
V: TRBV5-1
J: TRBJ1-5
D: TRBD1

CDR3: CASSETTGAEQYF
DNA: TGTGCCAGCAGTGAAACTACAGGGGCCGAGCAGTACTTC
size: NA
V: TRBV6-1
J: TRBJ2-7
D: TRBD1

CDR3: CASSLPTGSYEQYF
DNA: TGTGCCAGCAGCCTACCAACAGGATCCTACGAGCAGTACTTC
size: NA
V: TRBV7-9
J: TRBJ2-7
D: NA

CDR3: CASSSRVETQYF
DNA: TGCGCCAGCAGCTCACGGGTTGAGACCCAGTACTTC
size: NA
V: TRBV5-1
J: TRBJ2-5
D: NA

CDR3: CSPGQETQYF
DNA: TGCAGTCCGGGGCAAGAGACCCAGTACTTC
size: NA
V: TRBV20-1
J: TRBJ2-5
D: NA

CDR3: CASSLAGTGYQETQYF
DNA: TGTGCCAGCAGCTTAGCCGGGACAGGGTACCAAGAGACCCAGTACTTC
size: once
V: TRBV3-1/TRBV3-2
J: TRBJ2-5
D: TRBD1

CDR3: CASSYGETQYF
DNA: TGTGCCAGCAGTTACGGGGAAACGCAGTATTTT
size: once
V: TRBV6-1
J: TRBJ2-3
D: NA

CDR3: CASSDSGDRVNNEKLFF
DNA: TGTGCCAGCAGTGATTCTGGGGACAGGGTAAATAATGAAAAACTGTTTTTT
size: few
V: TRBV2
J: TRBJ1-4
D: TRBD1

CDR3: CASSHLSWDSSYGYTF
DNA: TGTGCCAGCAGCCATCTCTCCTGGGACTCCAGCTATGGCTACACCTTC
size: NA
V: TRBV3-1/TRBV3-2
J: TRBJ1-2
D: NA

CDR3: CASKWATGQGNTEAFF
DNA: TGCGCCAGCAAATGGGCGACAGGTCAAGGGAACACTGAAGCTTTCTTT
size: NA
V: TRBV10-2
J: TRBJ1-1
D: NA

CDR3: CASSLGLAGDIDTQYF
DNA: TGTGCCAGCAGCTTGGGACTAGCGGGAGATATAGATACGCAGTATTTT
size: NA
V: TRBV5-4
J: TRBJ2-3
D: TRBD2